This section outlines one TCR beta chain sequence together with its context. TCRdb's copy holds only in-frame clones and misses some; the assay was immunoSEQ multiplex PCR. Of some 68,000 clones listed, around 85% were seen once; the top ten hold roughly 4.4%. The V end lost 0 bases, the J end lost 6 bases, and 24 bases lay between the germline ends. The germline gives CDR1 LGHNA, CDR2 YSLEER. This CDR3 is built from 18 residues. This sample was taken from a study of blood T cell repertoires in COVID-19. In the study overall: From T cells, B-cell-depleted T cells, or PBMCs came the material, which was cDNA or gDNA.

The receptor's source is a man aged 45 to 65 with active COVID-19. The rearrangement uses TRBV4-3 and TRBJ2-7; D possibly corresponds to TRBD2 (7 bases). Sequencing was performed on peripheral blood. CDR3: CASSQELLGGARWAEQYF. DNA of the CDR3: TGCGCCAGCAGCCAAGAGTTGTTAGGGGGGGCTAGATGGGCCGAGCAGTACTTC.